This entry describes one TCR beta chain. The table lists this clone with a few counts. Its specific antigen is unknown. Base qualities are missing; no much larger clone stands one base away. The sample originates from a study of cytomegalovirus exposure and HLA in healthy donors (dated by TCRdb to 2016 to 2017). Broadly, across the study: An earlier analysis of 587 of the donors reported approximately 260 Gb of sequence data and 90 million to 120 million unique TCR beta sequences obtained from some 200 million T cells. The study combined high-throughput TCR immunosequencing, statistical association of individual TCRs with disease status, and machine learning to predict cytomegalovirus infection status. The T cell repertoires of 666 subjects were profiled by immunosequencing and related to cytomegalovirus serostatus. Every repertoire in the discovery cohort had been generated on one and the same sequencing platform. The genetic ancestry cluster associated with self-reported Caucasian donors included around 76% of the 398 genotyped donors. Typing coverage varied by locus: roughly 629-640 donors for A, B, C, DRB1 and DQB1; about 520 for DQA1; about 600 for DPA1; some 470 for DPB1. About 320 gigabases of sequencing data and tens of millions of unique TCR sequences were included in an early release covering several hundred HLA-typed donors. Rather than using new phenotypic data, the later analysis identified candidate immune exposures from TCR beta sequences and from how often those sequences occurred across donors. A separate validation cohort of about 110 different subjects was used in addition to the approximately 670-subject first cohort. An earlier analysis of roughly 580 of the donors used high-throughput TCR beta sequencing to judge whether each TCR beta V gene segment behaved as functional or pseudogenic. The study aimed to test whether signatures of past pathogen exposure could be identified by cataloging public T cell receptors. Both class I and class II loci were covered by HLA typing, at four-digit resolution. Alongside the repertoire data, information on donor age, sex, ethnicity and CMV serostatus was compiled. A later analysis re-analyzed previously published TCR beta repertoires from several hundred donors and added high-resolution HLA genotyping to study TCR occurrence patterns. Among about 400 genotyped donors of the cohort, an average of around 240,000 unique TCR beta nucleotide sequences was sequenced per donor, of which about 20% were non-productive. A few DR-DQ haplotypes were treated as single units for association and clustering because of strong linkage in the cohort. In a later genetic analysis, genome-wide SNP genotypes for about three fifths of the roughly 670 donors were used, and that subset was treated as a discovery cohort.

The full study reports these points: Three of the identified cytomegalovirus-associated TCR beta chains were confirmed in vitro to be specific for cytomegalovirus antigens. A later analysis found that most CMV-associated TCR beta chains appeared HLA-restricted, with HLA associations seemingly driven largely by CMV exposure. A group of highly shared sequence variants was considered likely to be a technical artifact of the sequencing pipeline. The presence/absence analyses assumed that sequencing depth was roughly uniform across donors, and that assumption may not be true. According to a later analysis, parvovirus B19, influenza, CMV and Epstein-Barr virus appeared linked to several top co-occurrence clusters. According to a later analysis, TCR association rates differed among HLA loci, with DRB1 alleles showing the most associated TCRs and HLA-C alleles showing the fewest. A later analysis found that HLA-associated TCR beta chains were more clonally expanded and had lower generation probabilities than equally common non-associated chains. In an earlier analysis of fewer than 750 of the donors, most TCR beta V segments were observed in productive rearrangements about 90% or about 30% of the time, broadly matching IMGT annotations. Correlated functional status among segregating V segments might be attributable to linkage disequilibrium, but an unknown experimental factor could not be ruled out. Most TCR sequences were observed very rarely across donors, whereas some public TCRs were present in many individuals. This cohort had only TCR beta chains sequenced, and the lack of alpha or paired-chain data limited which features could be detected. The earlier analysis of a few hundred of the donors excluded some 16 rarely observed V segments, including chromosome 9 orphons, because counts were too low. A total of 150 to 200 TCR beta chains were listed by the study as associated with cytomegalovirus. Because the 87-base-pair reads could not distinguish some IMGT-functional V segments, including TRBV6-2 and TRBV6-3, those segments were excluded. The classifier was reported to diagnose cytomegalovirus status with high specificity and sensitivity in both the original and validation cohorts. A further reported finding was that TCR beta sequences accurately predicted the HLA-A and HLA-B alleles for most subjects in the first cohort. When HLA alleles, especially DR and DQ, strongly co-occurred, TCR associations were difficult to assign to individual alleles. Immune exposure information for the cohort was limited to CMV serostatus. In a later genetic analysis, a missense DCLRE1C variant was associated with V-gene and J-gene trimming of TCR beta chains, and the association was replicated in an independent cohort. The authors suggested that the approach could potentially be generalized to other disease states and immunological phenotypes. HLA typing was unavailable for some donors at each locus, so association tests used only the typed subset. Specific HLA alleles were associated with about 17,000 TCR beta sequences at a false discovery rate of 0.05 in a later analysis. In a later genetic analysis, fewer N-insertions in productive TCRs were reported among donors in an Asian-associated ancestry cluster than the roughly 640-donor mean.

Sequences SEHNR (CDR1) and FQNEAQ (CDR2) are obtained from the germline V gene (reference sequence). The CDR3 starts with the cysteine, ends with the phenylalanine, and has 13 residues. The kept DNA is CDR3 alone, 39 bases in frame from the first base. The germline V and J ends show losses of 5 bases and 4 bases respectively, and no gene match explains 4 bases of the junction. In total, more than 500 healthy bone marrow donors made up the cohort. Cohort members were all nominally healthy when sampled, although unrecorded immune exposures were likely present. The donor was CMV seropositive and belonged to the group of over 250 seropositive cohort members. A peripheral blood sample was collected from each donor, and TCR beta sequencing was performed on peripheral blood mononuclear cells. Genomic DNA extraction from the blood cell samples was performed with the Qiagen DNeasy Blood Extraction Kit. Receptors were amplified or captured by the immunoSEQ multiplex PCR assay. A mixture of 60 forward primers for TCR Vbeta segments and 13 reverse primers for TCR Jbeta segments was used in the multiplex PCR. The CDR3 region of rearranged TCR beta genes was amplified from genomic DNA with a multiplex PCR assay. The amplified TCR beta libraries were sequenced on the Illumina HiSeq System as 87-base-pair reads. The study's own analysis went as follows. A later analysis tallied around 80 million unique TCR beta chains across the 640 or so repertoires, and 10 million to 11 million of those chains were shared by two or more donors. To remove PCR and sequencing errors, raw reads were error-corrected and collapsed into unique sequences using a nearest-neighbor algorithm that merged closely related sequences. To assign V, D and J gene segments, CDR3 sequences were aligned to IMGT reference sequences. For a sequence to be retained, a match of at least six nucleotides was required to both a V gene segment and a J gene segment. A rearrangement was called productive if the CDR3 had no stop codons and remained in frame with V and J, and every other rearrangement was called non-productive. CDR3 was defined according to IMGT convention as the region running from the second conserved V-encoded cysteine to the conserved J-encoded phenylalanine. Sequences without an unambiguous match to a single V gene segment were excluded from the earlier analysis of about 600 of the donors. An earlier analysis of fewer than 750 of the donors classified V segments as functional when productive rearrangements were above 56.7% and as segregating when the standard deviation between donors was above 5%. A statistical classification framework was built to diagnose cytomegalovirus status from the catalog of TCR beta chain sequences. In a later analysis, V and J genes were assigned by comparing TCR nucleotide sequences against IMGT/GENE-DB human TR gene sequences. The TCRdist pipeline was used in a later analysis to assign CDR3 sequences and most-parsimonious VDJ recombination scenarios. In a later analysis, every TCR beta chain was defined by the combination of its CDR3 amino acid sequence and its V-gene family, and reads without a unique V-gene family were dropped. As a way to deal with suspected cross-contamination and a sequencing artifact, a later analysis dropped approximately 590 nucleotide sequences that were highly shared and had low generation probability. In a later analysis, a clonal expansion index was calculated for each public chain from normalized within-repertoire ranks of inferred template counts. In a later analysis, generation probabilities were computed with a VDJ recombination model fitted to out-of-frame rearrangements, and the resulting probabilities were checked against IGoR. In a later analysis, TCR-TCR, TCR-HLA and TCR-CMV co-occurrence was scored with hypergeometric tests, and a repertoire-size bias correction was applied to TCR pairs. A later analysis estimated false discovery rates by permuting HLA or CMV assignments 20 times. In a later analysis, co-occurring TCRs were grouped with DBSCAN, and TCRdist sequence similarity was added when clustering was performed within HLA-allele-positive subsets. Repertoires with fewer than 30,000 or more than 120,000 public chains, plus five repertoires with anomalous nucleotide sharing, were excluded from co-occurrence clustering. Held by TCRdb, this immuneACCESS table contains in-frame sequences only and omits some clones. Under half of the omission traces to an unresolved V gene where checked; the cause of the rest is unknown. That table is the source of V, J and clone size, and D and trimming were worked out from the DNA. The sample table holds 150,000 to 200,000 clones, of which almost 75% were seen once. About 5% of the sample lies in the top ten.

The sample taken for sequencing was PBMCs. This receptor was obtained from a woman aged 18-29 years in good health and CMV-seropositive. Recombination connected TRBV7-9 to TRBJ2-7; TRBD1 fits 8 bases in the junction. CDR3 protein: CASSQGAKYEQYF. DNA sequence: TGTGCCAGCAGCCAGGGGGCAAAGTACGAGCAGTACTTC. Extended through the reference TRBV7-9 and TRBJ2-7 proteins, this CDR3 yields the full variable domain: DTGVSQNPRHKITKRGQNVTFRCDPISEHNRLYWYRQTLGQGPEFLTYFQNEAQLEKSRLLSDRFSAERPKGSFSTLEIQRTEQGDSAMYLCASSQGAKYEQYFGPGTRLTVT.